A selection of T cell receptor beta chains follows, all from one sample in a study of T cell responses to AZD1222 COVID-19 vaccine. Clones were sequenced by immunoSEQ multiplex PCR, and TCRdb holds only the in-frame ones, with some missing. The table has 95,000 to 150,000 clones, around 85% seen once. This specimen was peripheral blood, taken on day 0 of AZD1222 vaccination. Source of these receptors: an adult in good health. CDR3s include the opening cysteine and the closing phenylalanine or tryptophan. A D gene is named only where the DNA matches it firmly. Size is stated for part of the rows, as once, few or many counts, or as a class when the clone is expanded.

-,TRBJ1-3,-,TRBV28,TGTGCCAGCACGTCGAGGGTAGCTGGATCTGGAAACACCATATATTTT,CASTSRVAGSGNTIYF
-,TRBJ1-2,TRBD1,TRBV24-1,TGTGCCACCAGTGGTCCCACCGGACAGGGGGGCTATGGCTACACCTTC,CATSGPTGQGGYGYTF
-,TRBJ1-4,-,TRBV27,TGTGCCAGCAGTTTGGTAGGGGGTGAAAAACTGTTTTTT,CASSLVGGEKLFF
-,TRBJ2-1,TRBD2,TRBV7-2,TGTGCCAGCAGCGAGGGACTAGCGGGGGCCAATGAGCAGTTCTTC,CASSEGLAGANEQFF
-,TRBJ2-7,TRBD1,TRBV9,TGTGCCAGCAGCCCCCGGACAGGGTTAACCTACGAGCAGTACTTC,CASSPRTGLTYEQYF
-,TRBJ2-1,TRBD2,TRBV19,TGTGCCAGTAGTATAGTATCCGGGACTAGCTCTCGCAATGAGCAGTTCTTC,CASSIVSGTSSRNEQFF
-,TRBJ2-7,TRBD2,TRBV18,TGTGCCAGCTCTGCTCTGGGGGGGAAAGACGAGCAGTACTTC,CASSALGGKDEQYF
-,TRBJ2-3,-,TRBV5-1,TGCGCCAGCAACGAACAGGGTGGGGCAGATACGCAGTATTTT,CASNEQGGADTQYF
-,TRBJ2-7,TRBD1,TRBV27,TGTGCCAGCAGTTTACCCGGACAGGGTATGGGGGAGCAGTACTTC,CASSLPGQGMGEQYF
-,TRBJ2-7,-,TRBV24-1,TGTGCCACCAGTGATACCCGGGACGGCTCGACGTCCTACGAGCAGTACTTC,CATSDTRDGSTSYEQYF
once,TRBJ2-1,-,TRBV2,TGTGCCAGCAAAGCGAGCTCCTACAATGAGCAGTTCTTC,CASKASSYNEQFF
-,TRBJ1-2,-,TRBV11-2,TGTGCCAGCACCACCCTGCTTCAGGGGCGGTCTGGCTACACCTTC,CASTTLLQGRSGYTF
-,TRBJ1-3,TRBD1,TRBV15,TGTGCCACCAGGGACAGGGGAACTGGAAACACCATATATTTT,CATRDRGTGNTIYF
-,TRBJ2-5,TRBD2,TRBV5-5,TGTGCCAGCAGCTTGAGGTGGTTGGCGGGAGGTCAAGAGACCCAGTACTTC,CASSLRWLAGGQETQYF
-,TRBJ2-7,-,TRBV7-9,TGTGCCAGCAGCCCGACAGCCGTAGGGGGTTACGAGCAGTACTTC,CASSPTAVGGYEQYF
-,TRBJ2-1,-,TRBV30,TGTGCCTGGAGTGTAGGGAGCGGCGTTTCCTACAATGAGCAGTTCTTC,CAWSVGSGVSYNEQFF
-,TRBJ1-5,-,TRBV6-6,TGTGCCAGCAGGGGGGTAGACTATAGCAATCAGCCCCAGCATTTT,CASRGVDYSNQPQHF
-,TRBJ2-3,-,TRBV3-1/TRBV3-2,TGTGCCAGCAGCCCCCGCACAGATACGCAGTATTTT,CASSPRTDTQYF
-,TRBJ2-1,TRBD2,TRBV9,TGTGCCAGCAGCGTAGGGTCTAGCGGGAGAAATGAGCAGTTCTTC,CASSVGSSGRNEQFF
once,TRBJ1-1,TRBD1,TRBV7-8,TGTGCCAGCAGCTTAAGACCGACAGGGGGGAGCACTGAAGCTTTCTTT,CASSLRPTGGSTEAFF
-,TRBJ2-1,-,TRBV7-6,TGTGCCAGCAGCTTAGCCAAGGGTGAGCAGTTCTTC,CASSLAKGEQFF
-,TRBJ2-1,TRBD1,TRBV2,TGTGCCAGCGCCGGGACAGGGGTGATTGAGCAGTTCTTC,CASAGTGVIEQFF
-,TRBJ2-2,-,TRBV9,TGTGCCAGCAGCGTATTAGGGTCGAACACCGGGGAGCTGTTTTTT,CASSVLGSNTGELFF
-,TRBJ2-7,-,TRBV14,TGTGCCAGCAGCCCCCCCGGGTTGCCCTACGAGCAGTACTTC,CASSPPGLPYEQYF
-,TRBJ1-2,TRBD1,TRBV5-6,TGTGCCAGCAGCTTTACTCCGGGGACAGGCTATGGCTACACCTTC,CASSFTPGTGYGYTF
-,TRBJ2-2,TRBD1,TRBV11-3,TGTGCCAGCAGCCACAGGGGGGCCCCCGGGGAGCTGTTTTTT,CASSHRGAPGELFF
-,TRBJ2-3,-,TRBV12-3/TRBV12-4,TGTGCCAGCAGTTTAGCGGGTACGCAGTATTTT,CASSLAGTQYF
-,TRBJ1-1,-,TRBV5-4,TGTGCCAGCTCCCCCGGGGGAACAGGTTCGAGGGGGTACACTGAAGCTTTCTTT,CASSPGGTGSRGYTEAFF
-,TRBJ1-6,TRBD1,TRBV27,TGTGCCAGCAGCCCCGCGACAGGGGTTTCACCCCTCCACTTT,CASSPATGVSPLHF
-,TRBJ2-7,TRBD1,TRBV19,TGTGCCAGTAGCCCGGACAGGGCCCACGAGCAGTACTTC,CASSPDRAHEQYF
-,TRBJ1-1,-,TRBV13,TGTGCCAGCAGCCAAAAACCGAACACTGAAGCTTTCTTT,CASSQKPNTEAFF
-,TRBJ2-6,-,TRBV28,TGTGCCAGCAGTTTGTCCGGGAGAACCTTAAGTGGGGCCAACGTCCTGACTTTC,CASSLSGRTLSGANVLTF
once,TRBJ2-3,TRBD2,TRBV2,TGTGCCAGCAGTGCCCCCGGCACCCTAGCGGGAGAGGGGGGCACAGATACGCAGTATTTT,CASSAPGTLAGEGGTDTQYF
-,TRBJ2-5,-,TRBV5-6,TGTGCCAGCAGCCTAACAGACCAAGAGACCCAGTACTTC,CASSLTDQETQYF
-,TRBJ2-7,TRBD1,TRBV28,TGTGCCAGCAGGCGACAGGGGGCGAGGTCCTACGAGCAGTACTTC,CASRRQGARSYEQYF
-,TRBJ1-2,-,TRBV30,TGTGCCTGGAGTGTACATGGAGGGAGGGGGATCTATGGCTACACCTTC,CAWSVHGGRGIYGYTF
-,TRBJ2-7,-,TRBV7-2,TGTGCCAGCAGCACTAAGACGGGACGACCTCCCGACGAGCAGTACTTC,CASSTKTGRPPDEQYF
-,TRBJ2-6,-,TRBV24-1,TGTGCCACCAGTGATCCGACCGGGACAACCGCCAACGTCCTGACTTTC,CATSDPTGTTANVLTF
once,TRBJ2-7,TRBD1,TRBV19,TGTGCCAGTAGTATGGGACAGGGTCCCTACGAGCAGTACTTC,CASSMGQGPYEQYF
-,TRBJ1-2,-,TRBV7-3,TGTGCCAGCAGCTTAAGCCAGGGGAATGGCTACACCTTC,CASSLSQGNGYTF
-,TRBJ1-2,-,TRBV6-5,TGTGCCAGCACCGGGGCGCGGGGCTACACCTTC,CASTGARGYTF
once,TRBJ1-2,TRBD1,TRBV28,TGTGCCAGCAGTTTTGCCGGACAGGTGAGGGGCTATGGCTACACCTTC,CASSFAGQVRGYGYTF
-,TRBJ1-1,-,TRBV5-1,TGCGCCAGCAGCTTTTACAGGGTTGGGGAAGACACTGAAGCTTTCTTT,CASSFYRVGEDTEAFF
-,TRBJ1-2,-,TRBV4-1,TGCGCCAGCGCGAGGGATGGTGGATATGGCTACACCTTC,CASARDGGYGYTF
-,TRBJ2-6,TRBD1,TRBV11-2,TGTGCCAGCAGCCCCGGGACAGGCCGGGGTTACTCTGGGGCCAACGTCCTGACTTTC,CASSPGTGRGYSGANVLTF
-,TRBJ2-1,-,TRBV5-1,TGCGCCAGCAGCTTGGCCCCTGTTGATTCCTACAATGAGCAGTTCTTC,CASSLAPVDSYNEQFF
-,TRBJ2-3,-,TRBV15,TGTGCCACCAGCGTGGGGCCGGGAGGCACAGATACGCAGTATTTT,CATSVGPGGTDTQYF
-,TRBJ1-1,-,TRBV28,TGTGCCAGCAGTTTCCGAACAGGGCCCACTGAAGCTTTCTTT,CASSFRTGPTEAFF
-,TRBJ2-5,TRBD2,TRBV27,TGTGCCAGCAGTTTATTCCCGGGAGGAGAGACCCAGTACTTC,CASSLFPGGETQYF
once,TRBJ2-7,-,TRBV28,TGTGCCAGCAGAGCCCTATCCCTTCACGAGCAGTACTTC,CASRALSLHEQYF
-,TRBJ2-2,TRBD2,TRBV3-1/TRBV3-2,TGTGCCAGCAGCCAAGATCTTTTCCAAAGCGGGAGGGGGCTCACCGGGGAGCTGTTTTTT,CASSQDLFQSGRGLTGELFF
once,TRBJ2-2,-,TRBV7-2,TGTGCCAGCAGCTTGGGGACCACAAACACCGGGGAGCTGTTTTTT,CASSLGTTNTGELFF
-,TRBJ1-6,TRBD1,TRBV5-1,TGCGCCAGCAGAGGCCCCCCCGACAGGGTGAGTTCACCCCTCCACTTT,CASRGPPDRVSSPLHF
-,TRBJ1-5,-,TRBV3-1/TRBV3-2,TGTGCCAGCAGCCAAGAAGTGGGAGGCAATCAGCCCCAGCATTTT,CASSQEVGGNQPQHF